Shown below are 30 T cell receptor beta chains from a single sample sequenced in a study of CXCR3-negative and CXCR3-positive naive CD8 T cells. Libraries of TRB cDNA were made by 5' RACE and carried UMIs. TCRdb re-called the 5' RACE reads and gives one entry per CDR3 protein, without DNA. This sample's clone table lists roughly 24,000 distinct CDR3 sequences. Sequenced input: naive CXCR3- CD8+ T cells from blood. Subset: CD45RO-CCR7+CD27+CD95- naive CD8+ T cells lacking CXCR3 (TNR3-). The receptors were gathered from a human donor in good health. Some clones in this sample may be carry-over from other donors' samples.

The V and J genes are TRBV7-9 and TRBJ2-7; TCRdb returns TRBD1, unconfirmable since there is no DNA. Germline V gives CDR1 SEHNR, CDR2 FQNEAQ (reference sequence). The CDR3 runs to 15 residues. CDR3 sequence: CASSSPKAGLYEQYF. Drawing the rest from reference TRBV7-9 and TRBJ2-7, the complete variable domain is DTGVSQNPRHKITKRGQNVTFRCDPISEHNRLYWYRQTLGQGPEFLTYFQNEAQLEKSRLLSDRFSAERPKGSFSTLEIQRTEQGDSAMYLCASSSPKAGLYEQYFGPGTRLTVT.

The rearrangement links TRBV3-2 to TRBJ2-6. TRBV3-2 is annotated as a pseudogene. The CDR3 consists of 15 residues. CDR3 region: CASSQDRSGANVLTF.

The chain couples TRBV7-2 to TRBJ2-7; the TRBD1 assignment by TCRdb is unverifiable without DNA. This CDR3 is built from 14 residues. The germline V gene has CDR1 SGHTA and CDR2 FQGNSA. The CDR3 sequence: CASSTYGGTYEQYF.

The CDR3 spells CASSLASWATPPHEQYF. The chain has TRBV7-9 and TRBJ2-7; TCRdb selects TRBD2, and the lack of DNA leaves this call unchecked. Germline V CDR1 and CDR2: SEHNR, FQNEAQ (reference sequence). This CDR3 has 17 amino acids.

V and J are TRBV29-1 and TRBJ2-7. CDR3 length: 14 amino acids. CDR1 and CDR2 from the germline V gene are SQVTM and ANQGSEA. This chain's CDR3 is CSVEIDDKLYEQYF.

This chain uses TRBV20-1 with TRBJ2-5; the TCRdb D gene call, TRBD2, has no DNA to confirm it. The CDR3 covers 16 residues. The V gene's germline CDR1 is DFQATT and CDR2 SNEGSKA (reference sequence). This chain's CDR3 is CSARDWDSGDQETQYF.

V gene TRBV7-2 combines with J gene TRBJ2-7; lacking DNA, the TRBD1 call made by TCRdb goes unchecked. The germline CDR1 and CDR2 sequences are SGHTA and FQGNSA. The CDR3 extends over 14 amino acids. CDR3 protein: CASSLYRVGYEQYF.

This chain links TRBV29-1 with TRBJ2-1; TCRdb picks TRBD2, but there is no DNA to check that call. Looked up from germline, CDR1 is SQVTM and CDR2 is ANQGSEA. This CDR3 has 19 amino acids. The CDR3 here is CSGTTGTSGGRFSYNEQFF.

The rearrangement links TRBV29-1 to TRBJ2-1; TCRdb's D call, TRBD1, is unchecked because there is no DNA. The CDR3 length is 15 residues. CDR1 and CDR2 (germline): SQVTM, ANQGSEA. CDR3 sequence reads: CSVEGGQEGYNEQFF.

V gene TRBV14 combines with J gene TRBJ2-3. CDR1 SGHDN and CDR2 FVKESK come from the germline V gene. There are 15 residues in the CDR3. CDR3 amino acids: CASSQASFSTDTQYF. Full variable domain (outside the CDR3, taken from reference TRBV14 and TRBJ2-3): EAGVTQFPSHSVIEKGQTVTLRCDPISGHDNLYWYRRVMGKEIKFLLHFVKESKQDESGMPNNRFLAERTGGTYSTLKVQPAELEDSGVYFCASSQASFSTDTQYFGPGTRLTVL.

The chain uses TRBV29-1 and TRBJ2-3; the TCRdb D gene call, TRBD1, has no DNA to confirm it. CDR1 SQVTM and CDR2 ANQGSEA come from the germline V gene. This CDR3 comprises 13 residues. The chain's CDR3 is CSVELVGGDTQYF.

Considering frequency, this clonotype is medium-sized. This sequence joins TRBV2 and TRBJ1-6; TCRdb names TRBD1, which stays unverified in the absence of DNA. The CDR3 is made up of 14 amino acids. The V gene's germline CDR1 is SNHLY and CDR2 FYNNEI. The CDR3 protein is CASSRGVGQSPLHF.

The chain's CDR3 is CSVLDDGYSNQPQHF. This chain joins TRBV29-1 and TRBJ1-5. CDR1 SQVTM and CDR2 ANQGSEA come from the germline V gene. The CDR3 totals 15 residues.

The V and J genes are TRBV3-2 and TRBJ2-2. TRBV3-2 is classified as a pseudogene. The CDR3 loop spans 12 amino acids. The CDR3 loop is CASSHTTGELFF.

The chain recombines TRBV19 with TRBJ2-6; no DNA is available, so the TRBD1 call from TCRdb remains unchecked. This CDR3 contains 13 residues. Germline values: CDR1 LNHDA, CDR2 SQIVND (reference sequence). The CDR3 here is CASWASGANVLTF.

The chain is built from TRBV11-2 and TRBJ2-3. This CDR3 is built from 16 residues. Germline V gene data show CDR1 as SGHAT and CDR2 as FQNNGV. The CDR3 loop is CASSLEVGLGTDTQYF.

The chain has TRBV28 and TRBJ2-1; the TCRdb D gene call, TRBD1, has no DNA to confirm it. CDR1 is MDHEN, CDR2 SYDVKM, per germline. The CDR3 is 15 amino acids. The CDR3 spells CASSQGQWGYNEQFF.

The CDR3 sequence is CASSLGTNEQFF. The chain combines TRBV7-9 with TRBJ2-1; TCRdb's D call, TRBD1, is unchecked because there is no DNA. The CDR3 consists of 12 residues. Germline V gene lookup returns CDR1 SEHNR and CDR2 FQNEAQ (reference sequence).

V usage is TRBV10-3 and J usage is TRBJ2-2; there is no DNA to check the TCRdb D call of TRBD1. Germline CDR1 ENHRY, CDR2 SYGVKD. This CDR3 has 15 amino acids. The CDR3 region is CAITQDRTNTGELFF.

The genes are TRBV5-1 and TRBJ1-4; as DNA is missing, the TRBD1 call by TCRdb cannot be tested. The CDR3 loop spans 17 amino acids. Germline CDR1 reads SGHRS; CDR2 reads YFSETQ. The CDR3: CASSLNGIGTEEEKLFF.

This clonotype is deemed medium-sized by its frequency. The chain joins TRBV7-3 to TRBJ2-2; TCRdb calls TRBD2, which cannot be checked without DNA. CDR1 and CDR2 from the germline V gene are SGHTA and FQGTGA. There are 16 residues in the CDR3. The CDR3 region is CASSLGPESNTGELFF.

This chain uses TRBV29-1 with TRBJ2-3; TCRdb calls TRBD2, which cannot be checked without DNA. This CDR3 is built from 16 residues. Germline loops: CDR1 SQVTM, CDR2 ANQGSEA. The CDR3 is CSARDLSGGDTDTQYF.

The rearrangement links TRBV7-2 to TRBJ1-4; lacking DNA, the TRBD1 call made by TCRdb goes unchecked. CDR3 size: 15 residues. Per germline, CDR1 SGHTA and CDR2 FQGNSA. CDR3 sequence: CASSFTGSTNEKLFF.

The chain carries TRBV20-1 and TRBJ2-7. This CDR3 has 12 amino acids. Looked up from germline, CDR1 is DFQATT and CDR2 is SNEGSKA (reference sequence). The CDR3 protein is CSADGGAYEQYF.

Here the CDR3 reads CSAVTGIQETQYF. The rearrangement uses TRBV29-1 and TRBJ2-5; TCRdb calls TRBD1, which cannot be checked without DNA. Germline CDR1 is SQVTM and CDR2 is ANQGSEA. The CDR3 consists of 13 residues.

The chain recombines TRBV29-1 with TRBJ2-1; the D gene TCRdb calls, TRBD1, cannot be checked with no DNA. Germline V gives CDR1 SQVTM, CDR2 ANQGSEA. The CDR3 is made up of 19 amino acids. This CDR3 reads CSVDNPWTGGRSSYNEQFF.

This chain uses TRBV29-1 with TRBJ1-1. Germline V gene data show CDR1 as SQVTM and CDR2 as ANQGSEA. This CDR3 is built from 12 residues. CDR3 sequence: CSGRGGGTEAFF. The whole variable domain, filled in from reference TRBV29-1 and TRBJ1-1, reads SAVISQKPSRDICQRGTSLTIQCQVDSQVTMMFWYRQQPGQSLTLIATANQGSEATYESGFVIDKFPISRPNLTFSTLTVSNMSPEDSSIYLCSGRGGGTEAFFGQGTRLTVV.

This chain connects TRBV6-5 to TRBJ2-1; TCRdb gives TRBD1 as the D gene, but with no DNA this cannot be confirmed. Germline assignment: CDR1 MNHEY and CDR2 SVGAGI. CDR3 length: 16 residues. CDR3 sequence reads: CASSPDVVGARNEQFF.

By frequency, this clonotype registers medium-sized. J is TRBJ2-7 and V is TRBV7-6; the TCRdb call, TRBD1, lacks DNA for checking. Germline CDR1 SGHVS, CDR2 FNYEAQ. The CDR3 is 13 residues long. The CDR3 is CASSSGSKDEQYF.

J is TRBJ2-4 and V is TRBV20-1; the TCRdb D gene call, TRBD1, has no DNA to confirm it. Germline CDR1 is DFQATT and CDR2 is SNEGSKA (reference sequence). This CDR3 has 15 amino acids. The CDR3 sequence is CSARETTGAKNIQYF.